Presented here are 27 T cell receptor beta chains from one specimen sequenced in a study of preoperative IRX-2 immunotherapy in early breast cancer. Produced via immunoSEQ multiplex PCR; TCRdb's table is partial and in-frame only. The table records tens of thousands of clones, around 96% of them present only once. Treatment: preoperative locoregional IRX-2 cytokine immunotherapy. This material was collected from a patient treated with IRX-2 immunotherapy. The receptor set was obtained from a human donor with breast cancer.

This chain links TRBV28 with TRBJ1-1; D gene uncertain. V was shortened by 7 bases and J by 10 bases, with 16 bases between the two germline ends. The CDR3 runs 12 residues. Per the germline V gene, CDR1 is MDHEN and CDR2 is SYDVKM. The CDR3 bases are TGTGCCAGCATCAACTCCCCAAGGGCAGCTTTCTTT. Protein product: CASINSPRAAFF.

CDR3 region: CASSVGGLSYEQYF. CDR3 DNA sequence: TGTGCCAGCAGCGTAGGCGGCCTCTCCTACGAGCAGTACTTC. The chain carries TRBV9 and TRBJ2-7; D is undetermined. CDR3 length: 14 residues. V was clipped by 0 bases and J by 0 bases, with 7 bases between them. Germline CDR1 reads SGDLS; CDR2 reads YYNGEE. Full variable domain (outside the CDR3, taken from reference TRBV9 and TRBJ2-7): DSGVTQTPKHLITATGQRVTLRCSPRSGDLSVYWYQQSLDQGLQFLIQYYNGEERAKGNILERFSAQQFPDLHSELNLSSLELGDSALYFCASSVGGLSYEQYFGPGTRLTVT.

The gene calls are TRBV5-6 and TRBJ2-3; tentatively, D is TRBD1 (6 bases). V shed 9 bases and J shed 5 bases, with 31 bases lying between them. CDR1 SGHDT and CDR2 YYEEEE come from the germline V gene. This CDR3 comprises 18 residues. The chain's CDR3 is CATNEAAGVTGEGDTQYF. CDR3 DNA sequence: TGTGCCACCAACGAAGCAGCAGGGGTAACAGGAGAAGGAGATACGCAGTATTTT. Complete variable domain (other parts from reference TRBV5-6 and TRBJ2-3): DAGVTQSPTHLIKTRGQQVTLRCSPKSGHDTVSWYQQALGQGPQFIFQYYEEEERQRGNFPDRFSGHQFPNYSSELNVNALLLGDSALYLCATNEAAGVTGEGDTQYFGPGTRLTVL.

There are a few counts of this clone. The V and J genes are TRBV6-6 and TRBJ1-1; D gene ambiguous. Germline V gene lookup returns CDR1 MNHNY and CDR2 SVGAGI (reference sequence). The CDR3 loop spans 13 amino acids. Trimming removed 0 bases at V and 4 bases at J, with 6 bases between. The DNA of the CDR3 is TGTGCCAGCAGTTACTCGGATCTCACTGAAGCTTTCTTT. Its translation: CASSYSDLTEAFF.

J is TRBJ1-2 and V is TRBV6-6, with 8 bases aligning to TRBD1. This CDR3 is built from 13 residues. The V and J ends lost 6 bases and 8 bases, in that order; junction bases with no gene match: 8. The germline gives CDR1 MNHNY, CDR2 SVGAGI (reference sequence). CDR3 sequence: CASSLDRAGGYTF. As DNA, the CDR3 is TGTGCCAGCAGCCTGGACAGGGCGGGGGGCTACACCTTC.

The rearrangement links TRBV18 to TRBJ2-2; possible D gene TRBD1, 7 bases. This CDR3 is built from 14 residues. Germline loops: CDR1 KGHSH, CDR2 LQKENI. V gave up 5 bases and J gave up 5 bases, with 12 bases separating them. The CDR3 protein is CASSTQGGTGELFF. The CDR3, as DNA: TGTGCCAGCTCAACCCAGGGGGGAACCGGGGAGCTGTTTTTT.

The rearrangement links TRBV4-2 to TRBJ1-2; D possibly corresponds to TRBD1 (6 bases). V shed 0 bases and J shed 3 bases, with 14 bases lying between them. There are 16 residues in the CDR3. Germline V gives CDR1 LGHNA, CDR2 YNFKEQ. For the CDR3, the DNA is TGTGCCAGCAGCCAAGATGGCGGGGGCGGCGACTATGGCTACACCTTC. Amino acids: CASSQDGGGGDYGYTF.

The CDR3 is CASSLVRDGASPLHF. The DNA of the CDR3 is TGCGCCAGCAGCTTGGTTAGGGACGGTGCCTCACCCCTCCACTTT. The chain links TRBV5-1 to TRBJ1-6; TRBD1 is a possible D gene (5 bases). CDR3 length: 15 residues. V was pared by 0 bases and J by 10 bases, with 14 bases between. In germline, CDR1 is SGHRS, CDR2 YFSETQ.

V and J are TRBV2 and TRBJ2-1; the D is unclear. With 2 bases removed from V and 6 bases from J, the gap between germline ends came to 11 bases. The germline gives CDR1 SNHLY, CDR2 FYNNEI. This CDR3 spans 14 amino acids. The CDR3 bases are TGTGCCAGCAGTGAATGGACGAGCCTCAATGAGCAGTTCTTC. Its protein is CASSEWTSLNEQFF.

This clone has only a few counts. The chain joins TRBV27 to TRBJ2-2; 13 nucleotides align to TRBD2. Trimming cost V 8 bases and J 7 bases; bases outside gene matches: 7. CDR3 length equals 15 residues. Germline lookup yields CDR1 MNHEY and CDR2 SMNVEV (reference sequence). Here the CDR3 reads CASLLLAGGVGELFF. The CDR3 bases are TGTGCCAGCCTCCTACTAGCGGGAGGGGTCGGGGAGCTGTTTTTT.

V and J are TRBV19 and TRBJ1-2; 7 bases agree with TRBD1. V dropped 8 bases and J dropped 2; count of bases not matched to a gene: 5. Germline V lookup: CDR1 LNHDA, CDR2 SQIVND (reference sequence). The CDR3 spans 13 residues. CDR3 coding DNA: TGTGCCAGTGCTAGGACAGGAAACTATGGCTACACCTTC. Translation: CASARTGNYGYTF.

V and J are TRBV4-2 and TRBJ2-2, with TRBD2 matching 13 bases. The CDR3 length is 15 residues. V lost 5 bases, J lost 6 bases, and 3 bases stayed unmatched. Germline V CDR1 and CDR2: LGHNA, YNFKEQ. The CDR3 DNA sequence: TGTGCCAGCAGCAACGGACTAGCGGGAGCCGGGGAGCTGTTTTTT. Translating it yields CASSNGLAGAGELFF.

This chain connects TRBV6-4 to TRBJ1-2; 9 bases are shared with TRBD1. Germline V lookup: CDR1 MRHNA, CDR2 SNTAGT. The CDR3 consists of 19 residues. V shed 0 bases and J 1 base; nucleotides not matched to a gene: 12. The CDR3 nucleotides read TGTGCCAGCAGTGACTCTGGGGGGACAGGGTTTCAATATAACTATGGCTACACCTTC. Amino acids: CASSDSGGTGFQYNYGYTF.

This chain connects TRBV18 to TRBJ2-3; a possible D gene is TRBD2 (6 bases). The CDR3 spans 15 residues. Per germline, CDR1 KGHSH and CDR2 LQKENI. Trimming pared 8 bases from V and 2 bases from J, leaving 17 bases between. The CDR3 here is CASQGSGGFTDTQYF. In DNA form, the CDR3 reads TGTGCCAGCCAGGGTAGCGGAGGCTTCACAGATACGCAGTATTTT.

V gene TRBV5-3 combines with J gene TRBJ1-5, with D tentatively TRBD1 (5 bases). TRBV5-3 qualifies as an ORF whose function is uncertain. CDR3 size: 17 residues. V lost 0 bases to trimming and J lost 1 base, with 14 bases between them. In nucleotides, the CDR3 is TGTGCCAGAAGCTTGGCTCCCGGGACTGGAAGCAATCAGCCCCAGCATTTT. Its protein is CARSLAPGTGSNQPQHF.

The chain combines TRBV30 with TRBJ2-5; TRBD2 is a possible D gene (6 bases). This CDR3 spans 13 amino acids. Looked up from germline, CDR1 is GTSNPN and CDR2 is SVGIG (reference sequence). The V and J ends lost 3 bases and 7 bases respectively, with 15 bases between them. In DNA, the CDR3 is TGTGCCTGGAGGGGGGAGGATTGGGGGACCCAGTACTTC. Translating it yields CAWRGEDWGTQYF.

The chain carries TRBV30 and TRBJ1-1; TRBD1 agrees at 10 bases. Germline V CDR1 and CDR2: GTSNPN, SVGIG (reference sequence). V shed 3 bases and J 5 bases; nucleotides not matched to a gene: 3. The CDR3 consists of 13 residues. The CDR3 spells CAWSRGQGTEAFF. The CDR3 bases are TGTGCCTGGAGCCGGGGACAGGGGACTGAAGCTTTCTTT.

This clone was counted once. V usage is TRBV7-3 and J usage is TRBJ2-3; 9 bases line up with TRBD2. Germline V gives CDR1 SGHTA, CDR2 FQGTGA. The J segment lost 1 base and the V segment lost 3 bases, leaving 8 bases of the junction unmatched. CDR3 length: 17 residues. This CDR3 reads CASSFTSSGERTDTQYF. CDR3 sequence (DNA): TGTGCCAGCAGCTTCACTTCTAGCGGGGAGCGCACAGATACGCAGTATTTT.

This clone was detected only once. The chain carries TRBV30 and TRBJ1-4, with 12 bases lining up with TRBD1. Germline CDR1 and CDR2: GTSNPN and SVGIG (reference sequence). The CDR3 extends over 17 amino acids. Trimming cost V 3 bases and J 7 bases; bases outside gene matches: 12. The CDR3 DNA is TGTGCCTGGAGCCTGCGGGACAGGGGGCGTGTAAGTGAAAAACTGTTTTTT. Translated: CAWSLRDRGRVSEKLFF.

This chain connects TRBV27 to TRBJ2-2; D remains unclear. V lost 3 bases and J 4 bases, leaving 6 bases between the germline ends. The CDR3 has 13 residues. CDR1 and CDR2 from the germline V gene are MNHEY and SMNVEV (reference sequence). Here the CDR3 DNA reads TGTGCCAGCAGTTTTGGAGCCACCGGGGAGCTGTTTTTT. Its protein product is CASSFGATGELFF.

The V call is TRBV2, the J call TRBJ2-2; TRBD2 is a possible D gene (5 bases). V was clipped by 6 bases and J by 6 bases, with 11 bases between them. CDR3 size: 13 residues. CDR1 and CDR2 (germline): SNHLY, FYNNEI. CDR3 loop: CASSITSPGELFF. CDR3 coding DNA: TGTGCCAGCAGCATTACTAGTCCCGGGGAGCTGTTTTTT.

This chain uses TRBV6-5 with TRBJ1-1; weak D call: TRBD1 (5 bases). Germline CDR1 is MNHEY and CDR2 is SVGAGI. The CDR3 covers 16 residues. The V gene lost 0 bases and the J gene lost 0 bases, with 11 bases spanning the gap. CDR3 bases: TGTGCCAGCAGTTACTCGAATTCAGGGATGAACACTGAAGCTTTCTTT. This sequence encodes CASSYSNSGMNTEAFF.

The rearrangement links TRBV6-5 to TRBJ2-2, with D uncertain. V was shortened by 2 bases and J by 6 bases, with 13 bases between the two germline ends. The CDR3 runs 15 residues. Per the germline V gene, CDR1 is MNHEY and CDR2 is SVGAGI. The CDR3 region has the DNA TGTGCCAGCAGTTACGGGAACCCGGGCGCCGGGGAGCTGTTTTTT. This gives the protein CASSYGNPGAGELFF.

Relative to its sample, this clone is medium-sized. The V call is TRBV27, the J call TRBJ2-7; D is possibly TRBD1 or TRBD2 (5 bases each). This CDR3 has 16 amino acids. The germline V and J ends were trimmed by 0 bases and 0 bases, with 12 bases remaining between them. Germline assignment: CDR1 MNHEY and CDR2 SMNVEV (reference sequence). DNA of the CDR3: TGTGCCAGCAGTTTATCGGCAGGGACCATCTCCTACGAGCAGTACTTC. This gives the protein CASSLSAGTISYEQYF.

This sequence joins TRBV6-1 and TRBJ2-3, with 11 bases identical to TRBD2. This CDR3 region has 16 residues. Per germline, CDR1 MNHNS and CDR2 SASEGT. After removal of 2 bases from V and 2 bases from J, the junction contained 3 bases not matched to a gene. The CDR3 DNA is TGTGCCAGCAGTGAACTAGCGGGAGGTTTCACAGATACGCAGTATTTT. As protein: CASSELAGGFTDTQYF.

This clone has just one count. V is TRBV5-4 and J is TRBJ2-1, with D perhaps given as TRBD1 or TRBD2 (5 bases each). V gave up 2 bases and J gave up 8 bases, with 11 bases separating them. The CDR3 spans 13 residues. CDR1 SGHNT and CDR2 YYREEE come from the germline V gene (reference sequence). CDR3 protein: CASSFAGSDEQFF. In DNA, the CDR3 is TGTGCCAGCAGCTTTGCAGGGAGCGATGAGCAGTTCTTC.

The chain uses TRBV18 and TRBJ2-5; a weak D match, TRBD2 (6 bases). Germline CDR1 KGHSH, CDR2 LQKENI. This CDR3 is built from 15 residues. V gave up 8 bases and J gave up 0 bases, with 16 bases separating them. CDR3 region: CASADLRDYQETQYF. DNA for the CDR3: TGTGCCAGCGCGGACTTGCGGGACTACCAAGAGACCCAGTACTTC.